The 20 T cell receptor beta chains presented below share a single source sample, sequenced in a study of blood T cell repertoires in COVID-19. Method: immunoSEQ multiplex PCR; TCRdb's copy keeps in-frame clones and lacks some. The sample lists about 30,000 clones, 81% occurring once. Sequenced input: peripheral blood. The receptors derive from a man in his 70s with COVID-19, enrolled during active disease.

The chain combines TRBV6-6 with TRBJ1-1; 8 bases match TRBD1. The trim removed 6 bases at V and 5 bases at J, leaving 11 bases unmatched. CDR1 is MNHNY and CDR2 is SVGAGI in the germline V gene (reference sequence). The CDR3 is made up of 15 amino acids. The CDR3 spells CASRGTRGLGTEAFF. CDR3 sequence (DNA): TGTGCCAGCAGAGGAACCAGGGGGCTTGGGACTGAAGCTTTCTTT.

The J gene is TRBJ1-5, the V gene TRBV6-2 or TRBV6-3; 9 positions match TRBD1. The CDR3 is 14 amino acids. Per germline, CDR1 MNHEY and CDR2 SVGEGT. V lost 4 bases, J lost 6 bases, and 4 bases stayed unmatched. In DNA, the CDR3 is TGTGCCAGCAGTTCTACAGGGGGCAGTCAGCCCCAGCATTTT. Protein product: CASSSTGGSQPQHF.

The chain uses TRBV28 and TRBJ2-7; 11 positions match TRBD2. This CDR3 has 15 residues. J lost 4 bases, V lost 5 bases, and 7 bases had no gene match. CDR1 and CDR2 (germline): MDHEN, SYDVKM. The CDR3 sequence is CASSAPGLAVYEQYF. CDR3 in DNA: TGTGCCAGCAGTGCGCCGGGACTAGCGGTTTACGAGCAGTACTTC.

This sequence joins TRBV6-2 or TRBV6-3 and TRBJ1-5; D may be TRBD1 (5 bases). Trimming shortened V by 4 bases and J by 1 base, and 11 bases separated the two germline ends. The CDR3 has 15 amino acids. Germline CDR1 MNHEY, CDR2 SVGEGT. Here the CDR3 reads CASSWGSSSNQPQHF. In DNA, the CDR3 is TGTGCCAGCAGTTGGGGCAGTTCCAGCAATCAGCCCCAGCATTTT.

The J gene is TRBJ1-3, the V gene TRBV7-2, with D possibly TRBD1 on 6 matching bases. V was pared by 4 bases and J by 2 bases, with 9 bases between. The CDR3 has 14 amino acids. Germline loops: CDR1 SGHTA, CDR2 FQGNSA. In DNA form, the CDR3 reads TGTGCCAGCAGCTCGGGACAAACTGGAAACACCATATATTTT. Amino acids: CASSSGQTGNTIYF.

V gene TRBV29-1 combines with J gene TRBJ2-7; 8 bases match TRBD1. V dropped 1 base and J dropped 3; count of bases not matched to a gene: 5. The CDR3 is 14 amino acids. The germline V gene encodes CDR1 SQVTM and CDR2 ANQGSEA. CDR3 sequence (DNA): TGCAGCGTTGAAGGGGGGACAGGTTACTACGAGCAGTACTTC. It encodes CSVEGGTGYYEQYF.

The chain carries TRBV4-2 and TRBJ2-6; possibly TRBD2 for D (5 bases). The V end was cut by 1 base, the J end by 2 bases, with 9 bases between. This CDR3 is 16 amino acids long. Germline V gene lookup returns CDR1 LGHNA and CDR2 YNFKEQ. CDR3 in amino acids: CASSQGGVTGANVLTF. As DNA, the CDR3 is TGTGCCAGCAGCCAAGGGGGAGTCACTGGGGCCAACGTCCTGACTTTC.

The chain recombines TRBV28 with TRBJ2-7; no clear D. The CDR3 totals 13 residues. CDR1 is MDHEN and CDR2 is SYDVKM in the germline V gene. V was clipped by 4 bases and J by 3 bases, with 10 bases between them. The CDR3 spells CASSSNSHYEQYF. The CDR3 coding sequence is TGTGCCAGCAGTTCGAACAGTCACTACGAGCAGTACTTC.

The chain recombines TRBV28 with TRBJ1-2; 8 bases align to TRBD1. Germline V gives CDR1 MDHEN, CDR2 SYDVKM. This CDR3 is 16 amino acids long. The ends lost 5 bases at V and 1 base at J; junction bases unmatched: 9. The CDR3 nucleotides are TGTGCCAGCAGTCCAGGACAGGGTAGTTTTAACTATGGCTACACCTTC. This encodes CASSPGQGSFNYGYTF.

The genes are TRBV7-2 and TRBJ1-5; TRBD1 matches 8 bases. CDR1 is SGHTA and CDR2 is FQGNSA in the germline V gene. The length of the CDR3 is 15 residues. After removal of 5 bases from V and 3 bases from J, the junction contained 6 bases not matched to a gene. In nucleotides, the CDR3 is TGTGCCAGCAGCGCATGGACAGGGAACAATCAGCCCCAGCATTTT. This codes for CASSAWTGNNQPQHF.

The rearrangement uses TRBV5-1 and TRBJ2-5; D is undetermined. The CDR3 has 14 residues. Germline V lookup: CDR1 SGHRS, CDR2 YFSETQ. Trimming took 1 base from V and 7 from J, leaving 14 bases between them. CDR3 sequence reads: CASSLISFGGTQYF. CDR3 nucleotide sequence: TGCGCCAGCAGCTTGATCTCTTTCGGCGGGACCCAGTACTTC. Full variable domain (outside the CDR3, taken from reference TRBV5-1 and TRBJ2-5): KAGVTQTPRYLIKTRGQQVTLSCSPISGHRSVSWYQQTPGQGLQFLFEYFSETQRNKGNFPGRFSGRQFSNSRSEMNVSTLELGDSALYLCASSLISFGGTQYFGPGTRLLVL.

The rearrangement links TRBV7-2 to TRBJ2-7, with 7 nucleotides matching TRBD1. This CDR3 is built from 14 residues. The trim removed 3 bases at V and 0 bases at J, leaving 2 bases unmatched. The germline V gene has CDR1 SGHTA and CDR2 FQGNSA. The CDR3 loop is CASSFTGVSYEQYF. In nucleotides, the CDR3 is TGTGCCAGCAGCTTTACAGGGGTCTCCTACGAGCAGTACTTC.

This chain links TRBV4-3 with TRBJ1-4; D possibly corresponds to TRBD1 (6 bases). In germline, CDR1 is LGHNA, CDR2 YSLEER. CDR3 size: 16 residues. With 0 bases removed from V and 6 bases from J, the gap between germline ends came to 14 bases. The CDR3 sequence: CASSQDPSTGDEKLFF. CDR3 DNA: TGCGCCAGCAGCCAAGATCCATCGACAGGAGATGAAAAACTGTTTTTT.

V gene TRBV6-5 combines with J gene TRBJ2-7; TRBD1 might be the D (5 bases). This CDR3 comprises 12 residues. The germline V gene has CDR1 MNHEY and CDR2 SVGAGI. V gave up 10 bases and J gave up 2 bases, with 12 bases separating them. Written as DNA, the CDR3 is TGTGCCACAGCCCAGGGTACCTACGAGCAGTACTTC. This encodes CATAQGTYEQYF.

V is TRBV7-9 and J is TRBJ2-3; D is undetermined. The CDR3 extends over 12 amino acids. The germline V gene has CDR1 SEHNR and CDR2 FQNEAQ (reference sequence). V shed 7 bases and J shed 0 bases, with 5 bases lying between them. CDR3 loop: CASMRSTDTQYF. The DNA of the CDR3 is TGTGCCAGCATGCGGAGCACAGATACGCAGTATTTT. Full variable domain (rest looked up from reference TRBV7-9 and TRBJ2-3): DTGVSQNPRHKITKRGQNVTFRCDPISEHNRLYWYRQTLGQGPEFLTYFQNEAQLEKSRLLSDRFSAERPKGSFSTLEIQRTEQGDSAMYLCASMRSTDTQYFGPGTRLTVL.

The sample holds a few counts of this clone. CDR3: CATSDSLAYQETQYF. CDR3 DNA sequence: TGTGCCACCAGTGATTCCCTAGCGTACCAAGAGACCCAGTACTTC. The chain recombines TRBV24-1 with TRBJ2-5, with D possibly TRBD2 on 6 matching bases. The V and J ends lost 2 bases and 0 bases respectively, with 9 bases between them. CDR3 size: 15 residues. Germline lookup yields CDR1 KGHDR and CDR2 SFDVKD.

The rearrangement uses TRBV6-6 and TRBJ2-7; 7 bases align to TRBD2. V was clipped by 4 bases and J by 3 bases; unmatched bases: 9. The CDR3 has 15 residues. Looked up from germline, CDR1 is MNHNY and CDR2 is SVGAGI (reference sequence). CDR3 sequence: CASSSPASGNYEQYF. The CDR3 DNA reads TGTGCCAGCAGTTCCCCGGCTAGCGGAAACTACGAGCAGTACTTC.

This chain joins TRBV6-6 and TRBJ2-2; weak D call: TRBD1 (6 bases). Germline lookup yields CDR1 MNHNY and CDR2 SVGAGI (reference sequence). The CDR3 spans 18 residues. Between the trimmed V and J ends, which lost 5 bases and 1 base, there was a span of 20 bases. The chain's CDR3 is CASSQRYRVKGNTGELFF. The DNA for the CDR3 is TGTGCCAGCAGTCAACGATACAGGGTAAAGGGGAACACCGGGGAGCTGTTTTTT.

As for this clone: Other DNA sequences within the sample encode an identical CDR3. J is TRBJ1-1 and V is TRBV19; D possibly corresponds to TRBD1 (5 bases). Trimming took 3 bases from V and 4 from J, leaving 9 bases between them. Germline CDR1 is LNHDA and CDR2 is SQIVND (reference sequence). This CDR3 has 13 residues. The CDR3 loop reads CASSIGGGTEAFF. The CDR3 region has the DNA TGTGCCAGTAGTATTGGGGGGGGCACTGAAGCTTTCTTT.

The rearrangement joins TRBV5-6 to TRBJ1-2; the D is unclear. The CDR3 covers 14 residues. The germline V gene encodes CDR1 SGHDT and CDR2 YYEEEE. Deletions cut 0 bases from V and 4 bases from J, with 10 bases between. For the CDR3, the DNA is TGTGCCAGCAGCTTGGTGGCAGAAGTCTATGGCTACACCTTC. It yields the protein CASSLVAEVYGYTF. The entire variable domain, with the rest obtained from reference TRBV5-6 and TRBJ1-2, is as follows: DAGVTQSPTHLIKTRGQQVTLRCSPKSGHDTVSWYQQALGQGPQFIFQYYEEEERQRGNFPDRFSGHQFPNYSSELNVNALLLGDSALYLCASSLVAEVYGYTFGSGTRLTVV.